This T cell receptor (beta chain) stems from a study of cytomegalovirus exposure and HLA in healthy donors. General study results and limits: Reported performance of the classifier showed diagnosis of cytomegalovirus status with high specificity and sensitivity. Several V segments, TRBV6-2 and TRBV6-3 among them, could not be told apart and were dropped. CMV serostatus was the only recorded immune exposure for donors.

About this clone itself: Its antigen is currently unknown.

CDR1 is SGHTA, CDR2 FQGNSA, per germline. Trimming left V 1 base short and J 4 bases short, with 13 bases between. CDR3 length equals 15 residues. It was with 60 Vbeta and 13 Jbeta primers that the PCR ran. Only in-frame clones appear in the TCRdb table, and some are missing; sequencing was by immunoSEQ multiplex PCR. The sample contains around 110,000 clones, 8.5% to 10% of which appear only once. The chain is built from TRBV7-2 and TRBJ1-1; TRBD1 might be the D (5 bases). The TCR was taken from a man aged 25 to 45 in good health and CMV-seronegative. Sample: PBMCs. The CDR3 loop reads CASSLVARVGTEAFF. The CDR3 DNA follows: TGTGCCAGCAGCTTAGTCGCCAGGGTGGGCACTGAAGCTTTCTTT.